The 21 T cell receptor beta chains presented below share a single source sample, sequenced in a study of OX40 agonist ivuxolimab in advanced cancers. Some clones are missing from TCRdb's copy, which holds only in-frame ones; the method was immunoSEQ multiplex PCR. The repertoire includes some 15,000 clones, 65% to 90% of them detected once, and just under 20% sits in the top ten. The sample in question was CD4+ or CD8+ T cells sorted from blood, obtained in a trial of the OX40 agonist ivuxolimab. The receptors were sampled from an adult with an advanced solid tumor such as melanoma, head and neck, liver or kidney cancer.

V gene TRBV2 combines with J gene TRBJ1-5; D gene uncertain. The CDR3 loop spans 12 amino acids. V was cut by 3 bases and J by 0 bases, with 0 bases left in between. CDR1 and CDR2 from the germline V gene are SNHLY and FYNNEI. For the CDR3, the DNA is TGTGCCAGCAGTGATAGCAATCAGCCCCAGCATTTT. Its protein product is CASSDSNQPQHF.

This chain uses TRBV2 with TRBJ2-3, with TRBD1 matching 7 bases. J lost 3 bases, V lost 8 bases, and 11 bases had no gene match. The CDR3 covers 15 residues. The germline CDR1 and CDR2 sequences are SNHLY and FYNNEI. The CDR3, as DNA: TGTGCCAGCTCATCTTTAGGGGGCAGTACAGATACGCAGTATTTT. It encodes CASSSLGGSTDTQYF.

The chain combines TRBV4-1 with TRBJ2-2, with D tentatively TRBD1 or TRBD2 (5 bases each). Between the trimmed V and J ends, which lost 4 bases and 0 bases, there was a span of 9 bases. The CDR3 has 15 amino acids. Germline lookup yields CDR1 MGHRA and CDR2 YSYEKL. The CDR3: CASSRDVSNTGELFF. DNA of the CDR3: TGCGCCAGCAGCCGGGACGTCTCGAACACCGGGGAGCTGTTTTTT.

The J gene is TRBJ2-1, the V gene TRBV7-8, with 12 bases identical to TRBD2. Germline CDR1 and CDR2: SGHVS and FQNEAQ. This CDR3 spans 15 amino acids. V shed 2 bases, J shed 9 bases, and the junction held 5 bases outside the gene matches. CDR3 sequence reads: CASSLLAGGRIEQFF. DNA for the CDR3: TGTGCCAGCAGCTTACTAGCGGGAGGGCGGATTGAGCAGTTCTTC. The complete variable domain, with remaining parts taken from reference TRBV7-8 and TRBJ2-1, reads GAGVSQSPRYKVAKRGQDVALRCDPISGHVSLFWYQQALGQGPEFLTYFQNEAQLDKSGLPSDRFFAERPEGSVSTLKIQRTQQEDSAVYLCASSLLAGGRIEQFFGPGTRLTVL.

The chain recombines TRBV5-4 with TRBJ1-1; D may be TRBD1 (6 bases). This CDR3 spans 15 amino acids. Germline V gives CDR1 SGHNT, CDR2 YYREEE (reference sequence). V was trimmed by 6 bases and J by 10 bases, leaving 25 bases between them. The chain's CDR3 is CASTLEGVGGNGAFF. CDR3 in DNA: TGTGCCAGCACCCTGGAGGGCGTAGGGGGGAATGGAGCTTTCTTT. Variable domain in full (rest from reference TRBV5-4 and TRBJ1-1): ETGVTQSPTHLIKTRGQQVTLRCSSQSGHNTVSWYQQALGQGPQFIFQYYREEENGRGNFPPRFSGLQFPNYSSELNVNALELDDSALYLCASTLEGVGGNGAFFGQGTRLTVV.

The CDR3 nucleotides are TGTGCCAGCGGACACCCGAGGGGCAATCAGCCCCAGCATTTT. It yields the protein CASGHPRGNQPQHF. V gene TRBV6-6 combines with J gene TRBJ1-5; a weak D match, TRBD1 (5 bases). V lost 8 bases and J lost 2, with 13 bases in between. The CDR3 loop spans 14 amino acids. Germline lookup yields CDR1 MNHNY and CDR2 SVGAGI (reference sequence).

The V call is TRBV15, the J call TRBJ2-1; 11 nucleotides match TRBD2. From germline, CDR1 is LNHNV and CDR2 YYDKDF (reference sequence). This CDR3 spans 18 amino acids. J was trimmed by 7 bases and V by 1 base; bases with no gene match: 12. The CDR3 DNA follows: TGTGCCACCAGCAGAGCTTCGGGACTAGCGGAGTCACTTAATGAGCAGTTCTTC. It encodes CATSRASGLAESLNEQFF.

V usage is TRBV11-2 and J usage is TRBJ2-7, with D unclear. Between the trimmed V and J ends, which lost 4 bases and 7 bases, there was a span of 14 bases. The CDR3 loop spans 13 amino acids. Germline-derived CDR1 and CDR2 are SGHAT and FQNNGV. CDR3 region: CASSYSEWMEQYF. CDR3 DNA sequence: TGTGCCAGCAGCTATTCGGAATGGATGGAGCAGTACTTC.

The rearrangement joins TRBV7-2 to TRBJ1-2; 9 bases align to TRBD1. This CDR3 is built from 15 residues. Germline loops: CDR1 SGHTA, CDR2 FQGNSA. With V trimmed by 5 bases and J by 4 bases, 8 bases remained unmatched. CDR3 DNA: TGTGCCAGCAGCGGTACAGGGGGCGGGGGCTATGGCTACACCTTC. This encodes CASSGTGGGGYGYTF.

The sample holds a few counts of this clone. V is TRBV6-5 and J is TRBJ1-2, with D perhaps matching TRBD1 (6 bases). V lost 6 bases to trimming and J lost 4 bases, with 9 bases between them. The CDR3 runs 12 residues. CDR1 MNHEY and CDR2 SVGAGI come from the germline V gene. This chain's CDR3 is CASRHRVYGYTF. The DNA of the CDR3 is TGTGCCAGCAGGCACAGGGTCTATGGCTACACCTTC.

The chain links TRBV11-2 to TRBJ1-5; possible D gene TRBD1, 5 bases. Germline V gene data show CDR1 as SGHAT and CDR2 as FQNNGV. The CDR3 sequence is 13 residues long. The germline V and J ends were trimmed by 0 bases and 14 bases, with 14 bases remaining between them. CDR3 region: CASSLDPAGGKHF. The CDR3 DNA is TGTGCCAGCAGCTTAGACCCCGCCGGGGGTAAGCATTTT.

V and J are TRBV28 and TRBJ1-5; D unclear. The CDR3 totals 16 residues. The germline V and J ends were trimmed by 4 bases and 0 bases, with 13 bases remaining between them. Germline values: CDR1 MDHEN, CDR2 SYDVKM. The CDR3 loop is CASSYPTVDSNQPQHF. For the CDR3, the DNA is TGTGCCAGCAGTTACCCTACAGTCGATAGCAATCAGCCCCAGCATTTT.

V gene TRBV30 combines with J gene TRBJ1-4; no clear D. V was cut by 2 bases and J by 8 bases, with 12 bases left in between. The CDR3 is 13 residues long. CDR1 is GTSNPN and CDR2 is SVGIG in the germline V gene (reference sequence). In nucleotides, the CDR3 is TGTGCCTGGAGTCCAAGAGCGGGCGAAAAACTGTTTTTT. This translates into CAWSPRAGEKLFF.

The chain is built from TRBV6-6 and TRBJ2-7, with 8 bases identical to TRBD1. Germline-derived CDR1 and CDR2 are MNHNY and SVGAGI (reference sequence). J gave up 7 bases and V 5 bases, and 7 bases lay outside the gene matches. The CDR3 has 13 residues. The CDR3 nucleotides read TGTGCCAGCAGTAGCCAGGGGGCGGGGGAGCAGTACTTC. Translated: CASSSQGAGEQYF.

The V gene is TRBV5-1, the J gene TRBJ1-1; D remains ambiguous. V gave up 0 bases and J gave up 1 base, with 7 bases separating them. Per the germline V gene, CDR1 is SGHRS and CDR2 is YFSETQ. The CDR3 is made up of 14 amino acids. The CDR3 protein is CASSLASANTEAFF. The CDR3 nucleotides are TGCGCCAGCAGCTTGGCATCAGCGAACACTGAAGCTTTCTTT.

The J gene is TRBJ2-7, the V gene TRBV4-2, with 9 bases matching TRBD2. Per germline, CDR1 LGHNA and CDR2 YNFKEQ. CDR3 length: 14 amino acids. After removal of 5 bases from V and 5 bases from J, the junction contained 7 bases not matched to a gene. CDR3: CASSSSGRLDEQYF. CDR3 nucleotides: TGTGCCAGCAGCTCGAGCGGGAGGCTGGACGAGCAGTACTTC.

This chain uses TRBV27 with TRBJ2-7; TRBD2 matches 13 bases. This CDR3 has 18 amino acids. Germline V gene data show CDR1 as MNHEY and CDR2 as SMNVEV (reference sequence). The V gene end was trimmed by 4 bases and the J gene end by 1 base; junction bases not matched to a gene: 10. The CDR3 here is CASSSSRVGLAGSYEQYF. For the CDR3, the DNA is TGTGCCAGCAGTTCCTCCAGGGTGGGACTAGCGGGGTCCTACGAGCAGTACTTC.

This chain connects TRBV9 to TRBJ2-3; no reliable D call. Germline V gene lookup returns CDR1 SGDLS and CDR2 YYNGEE. The CDR3 is made up of 14 amino acids. V dropped 2 bases and J dropped 4 bases, with 11 bases sitting between them. The CDR3 reads CASSVVGSADTQYF. The CDR3 coding sequence is TGTGCCAGCAGCGTCGTCGGAAGTGCAGATACGCAGTATTTT.

The table lists this clone with a few counts. The gene calls are TRBV5-6 and TRBJ2-7; D possibly matches TRBD1 or TRBD2 (5 bases each). Germline CDR1 is SGHDT and CDR2 is YYEEEE. The CDR3 covers 14 residues. Trimming took 4 bases from V and 7 from J, leaving 18 bases between them. CDR3 sequence reads: CASSRGPNFLEQYF. The CDR3 DNA reads as TGTGCCAGCAGCCGGGGACCAAACTTTTTAGAGCAGTACTTC.

The rearrangement uses TRBV11-2 and TRBJ2-1; 10 nucleotides align to TRBD2. Germline values: CDR1 SGHAT, CDR2 FQNNGV. V was pared by 6 bases and J by 7 bases, with 12 bases of the junction left unmatched. This CDR3 region has 16 residues. CDR3 bases: TGTGCCAGCAGAAAGACGCGAGCGGGAGGGCGGAATGAGCAGTTCTTC. Translated, it gives CASRKTRAGGRNEQFF.

This sequence joins TRBV7-2 and TRBJ2-1, with TRBD2 identical over 7 bases. The germline V gene encodes CDR1 SGHTA and CDR2 FQGNSA. This CDR3 contains 16 residues. Trimming took 3 bases from V and 7 from J; bases not matched to a gene: 12. The CDR3 region has the DNA TGTGCCAGCAGCTTGAGGTCCTCTAGCGGTTATAATGAGCAGTTCTTC. Encoded protein: CASSLRSSSGYNEQFF.